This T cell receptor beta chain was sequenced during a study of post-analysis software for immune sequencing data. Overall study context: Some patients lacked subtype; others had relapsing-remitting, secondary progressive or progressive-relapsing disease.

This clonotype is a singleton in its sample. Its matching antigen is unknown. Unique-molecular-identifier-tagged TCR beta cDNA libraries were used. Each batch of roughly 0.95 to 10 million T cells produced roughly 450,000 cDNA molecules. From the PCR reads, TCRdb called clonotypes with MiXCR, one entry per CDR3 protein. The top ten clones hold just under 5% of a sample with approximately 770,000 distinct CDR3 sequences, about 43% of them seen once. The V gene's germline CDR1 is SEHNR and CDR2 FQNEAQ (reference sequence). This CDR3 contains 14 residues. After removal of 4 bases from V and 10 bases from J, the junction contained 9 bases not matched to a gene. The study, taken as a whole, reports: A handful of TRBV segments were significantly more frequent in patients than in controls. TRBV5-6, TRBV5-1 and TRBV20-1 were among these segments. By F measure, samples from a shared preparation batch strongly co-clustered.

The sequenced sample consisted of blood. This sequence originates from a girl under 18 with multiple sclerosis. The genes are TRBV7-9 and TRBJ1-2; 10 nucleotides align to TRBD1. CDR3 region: CASSSGTGANDYTF. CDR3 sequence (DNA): TGTGCCAGCAGCTCCGGGACAGGGGCGAATGACTACACCTTC.